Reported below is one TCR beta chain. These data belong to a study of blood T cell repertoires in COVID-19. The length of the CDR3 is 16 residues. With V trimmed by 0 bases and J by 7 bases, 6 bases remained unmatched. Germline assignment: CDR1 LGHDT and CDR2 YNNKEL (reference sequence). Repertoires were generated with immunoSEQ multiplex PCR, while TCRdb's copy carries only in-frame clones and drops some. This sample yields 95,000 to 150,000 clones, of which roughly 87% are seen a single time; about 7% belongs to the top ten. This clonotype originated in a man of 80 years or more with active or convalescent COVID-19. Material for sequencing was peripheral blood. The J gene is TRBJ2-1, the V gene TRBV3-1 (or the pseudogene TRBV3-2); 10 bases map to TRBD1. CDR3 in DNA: TGTGCCAGCAGCCAAGAATGGCGGACAGGGGGAAATGAGCAGTTCTTC. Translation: CASSQEWRTGGNEQFF.